This entry describes one T cell receptor (beta chain). Its antigen is unknown. This specimen belongs to a study of human T cells and chemical hapten exposure. On the study more broadly: 2% DPC was applied to approximately 2 cm by approximately 2 cm of upper inner arm skin for sensitization. Upper-back patches of 0.01% DPC were read at 6 days. Broader study findings: TCRs exceeding a frequency of 1 in 1000 stayed unchanged under DPC sensitization.

Under the authors' procedure: Individual samples carried between roughly 23,224 and 700,000 TCRs, with some 100,000 as the median. TCRdb called the RACE reads again in MiXCR, with one record for every CDR3 protein. In this record, the V and J calls reflect TCRdb's handling and not the investigators' own analysis. The table records 350,000 or so distinct CDR3 sequences, approximately 6.3% of them present only once. Documented time point: patch test 1, 2 weeks after DPC sensitization. Noted treatment: therapeutic diphenylcyclopropenone sensitization with weekly scalp DPC. The CDR3 consists of 14 residues. Germline values: CDR1 DFQATT, CDR2 SNEGSKA (reference sequence). The V gene lost 1 base and the J gene lost 4 bases, with 11 bases spanning the gap.

This sequence joins TRBV20-1 and TRBJ1-5; possible D gene TRBD1, 6 bases. The source was whole blood, collected in connection with sensitization to the hapten diphenylcyclopropenone (DPC). This TCR derives from a young woman with alopecia areata. Some clones in this sample may be carry-over from other donors' samples. The CDR3 is CSARVRGRNQPQHF. The CDR3 DNA is TGCAGTGCTAGAGTGCGGGGGCGGAATCAGCCCCAGCATTTT.